Below, 18 T cell receptor beta chains from the same sample are listed, as sequenced in a study. TCRdb redid the calling of the 5' RACE reads with MiXCR, one entry per CDR3 protein. In the table there are fewer than 7,000 distinct CDR3 sequences, approximately 30% of which are singletons. Sample: memory CD4+ T cells sorted from a lymph node. Subset here: memory CD4+ T cells, CD4+CD45RO+CD25-. The receptors shown here come from a female donor with breast cancer.

This clonotype ranks as medium-sized. CDR3: CASSPNKWRSVSYEQYF. The CDR3 DNA sequence: TGTGCCAGCAGCCCTAACAAGTGGCGGAGCGTTTCCTACGAGCAGTACTTC. The chain combines TRBV28 with TRBJ2-7; unclear D gene. The CDR3 is made up of 17 amino acids. V was cut by 6 bases and J by 1 base, with 22 bases left in between. The germline V gene has CDR1 MDHEN and CDR2 SYDVKM.

Regarding this clonotype: Given a much more abundant clone one base away, this may be a read error. V is TRBV4-3 and J is TRBJ2-3, with TRBD1 identical over 9 bases. V lost 3 bases to trimming and J lost 3 bases; unmatched junction nucleotides: 7. The V gene's germline CDR1 is LGHNA and CDR2 YSLEER. The CDR3 is 16 residues long. CDR3 residues: CASSHIVGQGTDTQYF. In DNA, the CDR3 is TGCGCCAGCAGCCATATAGTGGGACAGGGAACAGATACGCAGTATTTT.

A note on this clonotype: The conserved final phenylalanine or tryptophan is absent from the CDR3, which likely points to a read error. The DNA is omitted, as the CDR3 cannot be located on it reliably, and the CDR3 follows TCRdb's listing. The chain uses TRBV6-6 and TRBJ1-1; the table assigns TRBD1, which was not confirmed against the DNA. The CDR3 region is 18 residues in length, termini included. Germline CDR1 and CDR2: MNHNY and SVGAGI (reference sequence). CDR3 sequence reads: CASIPRAEFGQGHAEAVL.

This clonotype is deemed medium-sized. V is TRBV28 and J is TRBJ2-5; D could derive from TRBD1 or TRBD2 (7 bases each). This CDR3 is built from 14 residues. Germline V CDR1 and CDR2: MDHEN, SYDVKM. Trimming left V 3 bases short and J 8 bases short, with 16 bases between. The chain's CDR3 is CASSLTRGGLTQYF. The DNA of the CDR3 is TGTGCCAGCAGTTTGACCAGGGGGGGGCTTACCCAGTACTTC.

This clonotype has just a few counts. The chain recombines TRBV20-1 with TRBJ2-1, with 8 bases lining up with TRBD2. Unmatched junction bases numbered 10, after V lost 5 bases and J lost 4 bases. There are 15 residues in the CDR3. The germline gives CDR1 DFQATT, CDR2 SNEGSKA (reference sequence). The DNA for the CDR3 is TGCAGTGCTCCGGTTCCCGGGACTAGATACAATGAGCAGTTCTTC. Protein sequence: CSAPVPGTRYNEQFF.

By share of the sample, this clonotype is medium-sized. The chain joins TRBV7-9 to TRBJ2-7; D remains ambiguous. V was pared by 1 base and J by 4 bases, with 5 bases between. CDR3 size: 12 residues. Germline assignment: CDR1 SEHNR and CDR2 FQNEAQ (reference sequence). This CDR3 is CASSLDDYEQYF. The CDR3 coding sequence is TGTGCCAGCAGCTTAGACGATTACGAGCAGTACTTC. Looking up the rest from reference TRBV7-9 and TRBJ2-7 gives the full variable domain: DTGVSQNPRHKITKRGQNVTFRCDPISEHNRLYWYRQTLGQGPEFLTYFQNEAQLEKSRLLSDRFSAERPKGSFSTLEIQRTEQGDSAMYLCASSLDDYEQYFGPGTRLTVT.

This clonotype occurred many times. This chain joins TRBV20-1 and TRBJ2-3; either TRBD1 or TRBD2 may fit D (5 bases each). CDR3 length: 15 residues. The germline V gene encodes CDR1 DFQATT and CDR2 SNEGSKA (reference sequence). Trimming stripped 6 bases from V and 0 bases from J, with 16 bases between. The CDR3 sequence: CSASGTIISTDTQYF. The DNA for the CDR3 is TGCAGTGCGTCCGGGACCATCATTAGCACAGATACGCAGTATTTT.

This clonotype qualifies as medium-sized. CDR3 protein: CATSRGQVAGELFF. The CDR3 region has the DNA TGTGCCACCAGCAGAGGACAGGTCGCCGGGGAGCTGTTTTTT. V gene TRBV15 combines with J gene TRBJ2-2, with D maybe TRBD1 (6 bases). The CDR3 has 14 amino acids. Trimming removed 1 base at V and 6 bases at J, with 9 bases between. Germline CDR1 reads LNHNV; CDR2 reads YYDKDF (reference sequence).

This clonotype was observed many times. J is TRBJ2-7 and V is TRBV6-1; 9 bases line up with TRBD2. The CDR3 consists of 17 residues. Germline CDR1 is MNHNS and CDR2 is SASEGT. V shed 6 bases, J shed 3 bases, and the junction held 15 bases outside the gene matches. The CDR3 DNA is TGTGCCAGCAGCGCACCTCGACTAGCGGAAAATTACTACGAGCAGTACTTC. This sequence encodes CASSAPRLAENYYEQYF.

Turning to this clonotype: A read error may explain this, as a much larger clone is one base away. The CDR3 DNA sequence: TGCAGCGCCATGAGTAACTATGGCTACACCTTC. This encodes CSAMSNYGYTF. This rearrangement joins TRBV29-1 to TRBJ1-2; D call uncertain. CDR3 length equals 11 residues. Germline-derived CDR1 and CDR2 are SQVTM and ANQGSEA. V lost 7 bases, J lost 1 base, and 7 bases lay in between.

This clonotype has a count of ten or more. This sequence joins TRBV11-2 and TRBJ2-2, with D unresolved. V was cut by 7 bases and J by 1 base, with 10 bases left in between. This CDR3 is 14 amino acids long. The germline V gene encodes CDR1 SGHAT and CDR2 FQNNGV. CDR3 sequence reads: CASTARLNTGELFF. CDR3 nucleotide sequence: TGTGCCAGCACCGCAAGACTGAACACCGGGGAGCTGTTTTTT.

Here the CDR3 DNA reads TGTGCCAGCAGCTTAGGGAACCGGGACAGGGATAATGGCTACACCTTC. Translation: CASSLGNRDRDNGYTF. This chain links TRBV7-3 with TRBJ1-2, with 9 bases aligning to TRBD1. With 2 bases clipped from V and 6 bases from J, the junction kept 10 bases outside the gene matches. Germline CDR1 SGHTA, CDR2 FQGTGA. The CDR3 is 16 residues long.

This clonotype showed up many times. This sequence joins TRBV30 and TRBJ1-5; TRBD1 matches at 8 bases. V trimming: 2 bases; J trimming: 6 bases; junction bases outside the gene matches: 3. The germline gives CDR1 GTSNPN, CDR2 SVGIG (reference sequence). The length of the CDR3 is 13 residues. This CDR3 reads CAWSSGGSQPQHF. CDR3 DNA: TGTGCCTGGAGTTCAGGGGGCAGTCAGCCCCAGCATTTT.

This clonotype has at least ten counts. The rearrangement uses TRBV20-1 and TRBJ2-1; a possible D gene is TRBD2 (6 bases). V was clipped by 1 base and J by 3 bases, with 22 bases between them. Germline lookup yields CDR1 DFQATT and CDR2 SNEGSKA (reference sequence). CDR3 length equals 18 residues. The CDR3 here is CSARGGGSRGLGYNEQFF. DNA of the CDR3: TGCAGTGCTAGAGGTGGTGGGTCGAGGGGACTGGGCTACAATGAGCAGTTCTTC.

This clonotype was detected many times. The chain links TRBV6-5 to TRBJ1-5; unclear D gene. Germline V gene sequence: CDR1 MNHEY, CDR2 SVGAGI. Trimming cost V 5 bases and J 5 bases, with 10 bases left between them. This CDR3 region has 13 residues. This chain's CDR3 is CASSKRRDQPQHF. Written as DNA, the CDR3 is TGTGCCAGCAGTAAGAGAAGGGATCAGCCCCAGCATTTT.

The V and J genes are TRBV18 and TRBJ2-3; 7 bases map to TRBD1. Germline V lookup: CDR1 KGHSH, CDR2 LQKENI. The CDR3 is 17 residues long. Losses at the gene ends were 5 bases for V and 1 base for J; bases not matched to a gene: 12. CDR3 sequence (DNA): TGTGCCAGCTCATCTACTCGGCAGGGGGTCGGCACAGATACGCAGTATTTT. It specifies CASSSTRQGVGTDTQYF.

As to this clonotype: Since a much larger clone is just one base distant, this may be a read error. V usage is TRBV4-1 and J usage is TRBJ2-7; D might be TRBD2 (5 bases). The V and J ends lost 1 base and 5 bases respectively, with 15 bases between them. This CDR3 comprises 15 residues. Germline loops: CDR1 MGHRA, CDR2 YSYEKL. CDR3 amino acids: CASSQGGLASNEQYF. As DNA, the CDR3 is TGCGCCAGCAGCCAAGGCGGCCTAGCTAGTAACGAGCAGTACTTC.

By share, this clonotype ranks as medium-sized. The chain is built from TRBV11-2 and TRBJ2-5; perhaps TRBD2 as D (6 bases). The V end was cut by 5 bases, the J end by 2 bases, with 15 bases between. The length of the CDR3 is 15 residues. Germline-derived CDR1 and CDR2 are SGHAT and FQNNGV. The DNA of the CDR3 is TGTGCCAGCAGCGGTTACAGGAGGGCTCAAGAGACCCAGTACTTC. This codes for CASSGYRRAQETQYF. The full variable domain, with the rest looked up from reference TRBV11-2 and TRBJ2-5, is EAGVAQSPRYKIIEKRQSVAFWCNPISGHATLYWYQQILGQGPKLLIQFQNNGVVDDSQLPKDRFSAERLKGVDSTLKIQPAKLEDSAVYLCASSGYRRAQETQYFGPGTRLLVL.